The 4 T cell receptor beta chains below come from one sample, sequenced in a study of patients and donors after allogeneic stem cell transplantation. TCRdb passed the RT-PCR reads through MiXCR, listing each CDR3 protein once. The table includes over 150,000 distinct CDR3 sequences, 41% detected once. The sample was blood, either unsorted or a sorted T cell fraction (not recorded which). Receptors were obtained from a human donor who was either an allogeneic HSCT recipient or a stem cell or donor lymphocyte infusion donor (not recorded which). It is not recorded whose cells these are; they may come from a transplant donor.

J is TRBJ1-4 and V is TRBV15; no clear D. Germline values: CDR1 LNHNV, CDR2 YYDKDF (reference sequence). The CDR3 is 15 residues long. The V gene lost 0 bases and the J gene lost 8 bases, with 13 bases spanning the gap. In nucleotides, the CDR3 is TGTGCCACCAGCAGAGATACATCGGGGTTGGAAAAACTGTTTTTT. This gives the protein CATSRDTSGLEKLFF.

This chain links TRBV4-1 with TRBJ1-2; D ambiguous. V lost 0 bases to trimming and J lost 4 bases, with 12 bases between them. CDR3 length equals 15 residues. CDR1 is MGHRA and CDR2 is YSYEKL in the germline V gene. CDR3 amino acids: CASSQDGRRTYGYTF. DNA for the CDR3: TGCGCCAGCAGCCAAGATGGCCGGAGAACCTATGGCTACACCTTC.

This clonotype came up a few times. The conserved phenylalanine or tryptophan normally closing the CDR3 is absent here, so this likely arose from a read error. The limits of the CDR3 on the DNA are not certain, so only TCRdb's listed CDR3 is given. CDR3 sequence: CASRSLAVGEL. The genes are TRBV12-3 or TRBV12-4 and TRBJ1-2; the listed D gene, TRBD1, was not tested against the DNA. The CDR3 totals 11 residues, both ends included.

The rearrangement links TRBV4-3 to TRBJ1-1, with D maybe TRBD1 (5 bases). V shed 3 bases and J shed 3 bases, with 17 bases lying between them. The CDR3 has 16 amino acids. Germline lookup yields CDR1 LGHNA and CDR2 YSLEER. CDR3 region: CASSQENGAEDTEAFF. The CDR3 nucleotides are TGCGCCAGCAGCCAGGAAAATGGGGCAGAGGACACTGAAGCTTTCTTT.